These 25 T cell receptor beta chains share one sample of origin, sequenced in a study of T cell repertoires in cytomegalovirus infection. No antigen has been assigned to these receptors. TCRdb redid the calling of the reads with MiXCR, one entry per CDR3 protein. Here the sample spans 450,000 to 650,000 distinct CDR3 sequences, 40% being singletons. The sample in question was cultured PBMCs, obtained from culture after CMV antigen stimulation. The receptors were gathered from a human donor in good health (CMV status not recorded). Some clones in this sample may be carry-over from other donors' samples.

This sequence joins TRBV7-9 and TRBJ1-2; 7 nucleotides agree with TRBD1. J gave up 4 bases and V 5 bases, and 10 bases lay outside the gene matches. This CDR3 spans 15 amino acids. Germline values: CDR1 SEHNR, CDR2 FQNEAQ (reference sequence). The CDR3 spells CASSPSSTGTYGYTF. The CDR3 DNA is TGTGCCAGCAGCCCTAGTTCGACAGGGACCTATGGCTACACCTTC.

This clonotype was seen only a few times. V gene TRBV7-2 combines with J gene TRBJ2-7; D is perhaps TRBD2 (5 bases). The CDR3 is 14 residues long. Trimming took off 2 bases at V and 3 bases at J, with 11 bases between the two ends. Per the germline V gene, CDR1 is SGHTA and CDR2 is FQGNSA. Here the CDR3 reads CASSLSGVFYEQYF. DNA for the CDR3: TGTGCCAGCAGCTTATCCGGGGTTTTCTACGAGCAGTACTTC.

This clonotype showed up many times. This chain connects TRBV7-2 to TRBJ2-7; 11 bases line up with TRBD2. Losses at the gene ends were 6 bases for V and 6 bases for J; bases not matched to a gene: 7. This CDR3 has 14 amino acids. Looked up from germline, CDR1 is SGHTA and CDR2 is FQGNSA. In DNA form, the CDR3 reads TGTGCCAGCAGTCAACTAGCGGGAGTTGGCGAGCAGTACTTC. This sequence encodes CASSQLAGVGEQYF.

The chain couples TRBV3-1 to TRBJ2-3; tentative D call: TRBD2 (7 bases). The CDR3 runs to 15 residues. CDR1 and CDR2 from the germline V gene are LGHDT and YNNKEL (reference sequence). The ends were cut back, 1 base at V and 4 bases at J, with 12 bases in the middle. Here the CDR3 reads CASSQVTGGADTQYF. CDR3 DNA sequence: TGTGCCAGCAGCCAAGTCACGGGGGGCGCAGATACGCAGTATTTT.

CDR3 DNA: TGTGCCAGTAGTGCCTTTCGAATCCCCTACGAGCAGTACTTC. It codes for CASSAFRIPYEQYF. The chain couples TRBV19 to TRBJ2-7; D is unresolved. Germline V gene lookup returns CDR1 LNHDA and CDR2 SQIVND (reference sequence). The CDR3 sequence is 14 residues long. V lost 5 bases to trimming and J lost 2 bases, with 13 bases between them.

V is TRBV4-3 and J is TRBJ2-7, with 9 bases aligning to TRBD1. The CDR3 runs to 17 residues. The J segment lost 5 bases and the V segment lost 1 base, leaving 12 bases of the junction unmatched. The germline CDR1 and CDR2 sequences are LGHNA and YSLEER. The CDR3 sequence: CASSQGGTGQGNNEQYF. In nucleotides, the CDR3 is TGCGCCAGCAGCCAAGGGGGGACGGGACAGGGTAATAACGAGCAGTACTTC.

The chain recombines TRBV4-1 with TRBJ2-7; D remains unclear. This CDR3 contains 13 residues. Germline loops: CDR1 MGHRA, CDR2 YSYEKL. V was shortened by 1 base and J by 7 bases, with 11 bases between the two germline ends. CDR3 sequence: CASSQGVSREQYF. CDR3 DNA sequence: TGCGCCAGCAGCCAAGGGGTTTCGCGGGAGCAGTACTTC.

This chain links TRBV18 with TRBJ2-7, with 9 nucleotides matching TRBD1. CDR3 length: 16 residues. With V trimmed by 3 bases and J by 6 bases, 12 bases remained unmatched. From germline, CDR1 is KGHSH and CDR2 LQKENI. CDR3 sequence: CASSPRAPGQGSEQYF. CDR3 coding DNA: TGTGCCAGCTCACCGAGGGCTCCGGGACAGGGAAGCGAGCAGTACTTC.

The V and J genes are TRBV7-6 and TRBJ2-2; perhaps TRBD1 as D (7 bases). V was shortened by 5 bases and J by 6 bases, with 16 bases between the two germline ends. The CDR3 has 15 amino acids. CDR1 is SGHVS and CDR2 is FNYEAQ in the germline V gene. Written as DNA, the CDR3 is TGTGCCAGCAGCAAGGGACTGGACAGGCCCGGGGAGCTGTTTTTT. As protein: CASSKGLDRPGELFF.

The chain couples TRBV20-1 to TRBJ2-1; 11 bases fit TRBD2. Losses at the gene ends were 3 bases for V and 7 bases for J; bases not matched to a gene: 5. This CDR3 has 14 residues. In germline, CDR1 is DFQATT, CDR2 SNEGSKA (reference sequence). The DNA of the CDR3 is TGCAGTGCTAGCGGTCTAGCGGGAGGAAATGAGCAGTTCTTC. Protein product: CSASGLAGGNEQFF.

The chain carries TRBV6-1 and TRBJ2-2, with 11 bases that match TRBD2. Trimming took 4 bases from V and 5 from J; bases not matched to a gene: 3. In germline, CDR1 is MNHNS, CDR2 SASEGT. This CDR3 has 15 amino acids. The CDR3 here is CASSVGTSGTGELFF. Written as DNA, the CDR3 is TGTGCCAGCAGTGTAGGGACTAGCGGTACCGGGGAGCTGTTTTTT.

In its sample, this clonotype was seen a few times. The chain joins TRBV6-1 to TRBJ1-5; unclear D gene. The length of the CDR3 is 16 residues. V lost 3 bases and J lost 0, with 12 bases in between. CDR1 is MNHNS and CDR2 is SASEGT in the germline V gene. The CDR3 loop reads CASSDFPRYSNQPQHF. The CDR3 coding sequence is TGTGCCAGCAGTGACTTTCCCAGATATAGCAATCAGCCCCAGCATTTT.

The rearrangement uses TRBV15 and TRBJ2-7; D unresolved. Trimming removed 4 bases from V and 2 bases from J, with 9 bases in between. Germline CDR1 and CDR2: LNHNV and YYDKDF (reference sequence). This CDR3 has 13 residues. CDR3 in DNA: TGTGCCACCAGCATGGACGGTACCTACGAGCAGTACTTC. Amino acids: CATSMDGTYEQYF.

This clonotype showed up just a few times. The chain links TRBV7-2 to TRBJ2-2; TRBD1 aligns across 9 bases. J lost 8 bases, V lost 5 bases, and 9 bases had no gene match. Germline V gene lookup returns CDR1 SGHTA and CDR2 FQGNSA. The CDR3 has 15 amino acids. The CDR3 here is CASSQTQGAVGELFF. Here the CDR3 DNA reads TGTGCCAGCAGCCAGACACAGGGGGCAGTTGGGGAGCTGTTTTTT. Full variable domain (rest looked up from reference TRBV7-2 and TRBJ2-2): GAGVSQSPSNKVTEKGKDVELRCDPISGHTALYWYRQSLGQGLEFLIYFQGNSAPDKSGLPSDRFSAERTGGSVSTLTIQRTQQEDSAVYLCASSQTQGAVGELFFGEGSRLTVL.

The genes are TRBV28 and TRBJ2-7; TRBD1 matches 8 bases. CDR3 size: 12 residues. Trimming took 3 bases from V and 12 from J; bases not matched to a gene: 7. Germline assignment: CDR1 MDHEN and CDR2 SYDVKM. The CDR3 region has the DNA TGTGCCAGCAGTTTGGGCAGGGGGCGATTGTACTTC. Translating it yields CASSLGRGRLYF.

The rearrangement links TRBV7-2 to TRBJ2-7; possibly TRBD1 for D (5 bases). Germline assignment: CDR1 SGHTA and CDR2 FQGNSA. V was clipped by 0 bases and J by 1 base, with 7 bases between them. The CDR3 extends over 14 amino acids. CDR3 DNA sequence: TGTGCCAGCAGCTTAGCGGCAGGGTCCTACGAGCAGTACTTC. Residues: CASSLAAGSYEQYF.

The chain is built from TRBV7-6 and TRBJ1-1, with D hard to call. The CDR3 covers 14 residues. V gave up 5 bases and J gave up 4 bases, with 14 bases separating them. Germline loops: CDR1 SGHVS, CDR2 FNYEAQ. The CDR3 coding sequence is TGTGCCAGCAGCCCACGAACGCGGGGCACTGAAGCTTTCTTT. Translation: CASSPRTRGTEAFF.

The chain is built from TRBV6-2 or TRBV6-3 and TRBJ2-1; 7 positions match TRBD1. The V segment lost 6 bases and the J segment 15 bases; nucleotides outside the gene matches: 17. The CDR3 runs to 14 residues. Germline V gene data show CDR1 as MNHEY and CDR2 as SVGEGT. The CDR3 is CASSAGGDSRSSFF. CDR3 DNA sequence: TGTGCCAGCAGCGCAGGGGGTGACAGCCGGTCTTCGTTCTTC.

This clonotype was seen a handful of times. The rearrangement uses TRBV7-9 and TRBJ1-2; 9 bases fit TRBD1. This CDR3 has 19 residues. The V gene end was trimmed by 5 bases and the J gene end by 4 bases; junction bases not matched to a gene: 20. Germline-derived CDR1 and CDR2 are SEHNR and FQNEAQ (reference sequence). The CDR3 reads CASSQIPGQGRAPAYGYTF. The CDR3 DNA follows: TGTGCCAGCAGCCAAATACCGGGACAGGGACGAGCCCCGGCCTATGGCTACACCTTC.

V usage is TRBV6-6 and J usage is TRBJ2-1, with D possibly being TRBD2 (6 bases). The ends were cut back, 5 bases at V and 7 bases at J, with 9 bases in the middle. Germline V gene lookup returns CDR1 MNHNY and CDR2 SVGAGI (reference sequence). The CDR3 is 12 residues long. DNA for the CDR3: TGTGCCAGCAGTGATGGAGGGAATGAGCAGTTCTTC. Translated, it gives CASSDGGNEQFF.

This clonotype was seen only a few times. This chain connects TRBV18 to TRBJ2-5; D is ambiguous. Looked up from germline, CDR1 is KGHSH and CDR2 is LQKENI. The CDR3 runs to 15 residues. V was trimmed by 1 base and J by 5 bases, leaving 14 bases between them. CDR3 residues: CASSPLTDAGETQYF. The CDR3, as DNA: TGTGCCAGCTCACCACTGACTGACGCTGGGGAGACCCAGTACTTC.

V and J are TRBV6-1 and TRBJ2-1; the match to TRBD2 covers 15 bases. The germline V gene has CDR1 MNHNS and CDR2 SASEGT. The V segment lost 3 bases and the J segment 6 bases; nucleotides outside the gene matches: 3. The CDR3 runs to 16 residues. The CDR3 protein is CASSEGLAGGFNEQFF. The CDR3 coding sequence is TGTGCCAGCAGTGAGGGACTAGCGGGGGGATTCAATGAGCAGTTCTTC.

This clonotype was observed many times. V is TRBV19 and J is TRBJ1-1; D gene unclear. Trimming removed 5 bases at V and 1 base at J, with 11 bases between. The CDR3 contains 14 residues. The germline gives CDR1 LNHDA, CDR2 SQIVND (reference sequence). In DNA, the CDR3 is TGTGCCAGTAGTGGTCGGGCCTCGAACACTGAAGCTTTCTTT. This gives the protein CASSGRASNTEAFF.

The J gene is TRBJ2-7, the V gene TRBV5-1, with TRBD1 matching 10 bases. The V and J ends lost 4 bases and 5 bases, in that order; junction bases with no gene match: 9. The CDR3 is made up of 15 amino acids. The V gene's germline CDR1 is SGHRS and CDR2 YFSETQ. The DNA for the CDR3 is TGCGCCAGCAGCAGAGGGACAGGGGAAATGGACGAGCAGTACTTC. Translation gives CASSRGTGEMDEQYF.

This clonotype was seen a few times. The chain joins TRBV28 to TRBJ2-5; D gene ambiguous. Germline-derived CDR1 and CDR2 are MDHEN and SYDVKM. The ends were cut back, 3 bases at V and 5 bases at J, with 7 bases in the middle. This CDR3 has 12 amino acids. The CDR3 DNA follows: TGTGCCAGCAGTTTTTCGTTTGAGACCCAGTACTTC. It translates to CASSFSFETQYF.